Detailed here is one T cell receptor beta chain. What it binds is not known. This sample is drawn from a study of PD-1 blockade in classical Hodgkin lymphoma. All the patients suffered relapse after autologous stem cell transplantation, and brentuximab vedotin exposure differed. Best responses included complete response and partial response; otherwise, the best response was progressive disease. The assay was immunoSEQ multiplex PCR, and TCRdb's table has in-frame clones only and misses some. The table records almost 85,000 clones, roughly nine tenths of them present only once. Study results and caveats: Exclusion applied to patients who initiated nivolumab less than 1 year following ASCT. A significant rise in TCR diversity was seen by C4D1 for CD4+ cells but not for CD8+ cells. Repertoire differences lack defined causes, possibly disease activity or prior therapy.

V was pared by 3 bases and J by 1 base, with 13 bases of the junction left unmatched. Germline V gene sequence: CDR1 MNHNS, CDR2 SASEGT. CDR3 length: 18 residues. The V call is TRBV6-1, the J call TRBJ2-7, with 9 bases identical to TRBD2. The TCR sequence derives from a human donor with classical Hodgkin lymphoma. Sequencing used peripheral blood mononuclear cells (PBMCs), obtained at baseline. The CDR3 here is CASSEGGRALRGSYEQYF. CDR3 in DNA: TGTGCCAGCAGTGAGGGCGGGAGGGCCCTCCGGGGGTCCTACGAGCAGTACTTC.